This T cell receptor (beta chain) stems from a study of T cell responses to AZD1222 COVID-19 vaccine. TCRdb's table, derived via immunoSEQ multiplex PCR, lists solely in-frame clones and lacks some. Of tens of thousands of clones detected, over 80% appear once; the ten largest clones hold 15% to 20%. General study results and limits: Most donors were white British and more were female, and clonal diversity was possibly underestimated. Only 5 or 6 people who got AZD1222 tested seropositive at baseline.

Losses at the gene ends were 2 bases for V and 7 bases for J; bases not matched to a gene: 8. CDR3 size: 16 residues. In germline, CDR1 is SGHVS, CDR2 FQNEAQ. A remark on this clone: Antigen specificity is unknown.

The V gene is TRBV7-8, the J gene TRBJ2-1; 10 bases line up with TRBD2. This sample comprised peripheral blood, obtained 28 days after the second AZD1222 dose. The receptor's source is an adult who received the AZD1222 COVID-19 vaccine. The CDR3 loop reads CASSLSLLAGANEQFF. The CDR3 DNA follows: TGTGCCAGCAGCTTATCTTTGCTAGCGGGAGCAAATGAGCAGTTCTTC.